This T cell receptor beta chain is from a study of T cells in tuberculosis. Study as a whole: Samples predate treatment or fall within its first 7 days.

Positive smear microscopy and/or M. tuberculosis culture confirmed active disease. CDR1 SGHDT and CDR2 YYEEEE come from the germline V gene. V lost 3 bases, J lost 0 bases, and 16 bases lay in between. CDR3 length: 18 residues. Method: immunoSEQ multiplex PCR; TCRdb's copy keeps in-frame clones and lacks some. The sample holds several thousand clones, just under 95% seen once. This receptor was taken from an adult with tuberculosis. This sequence joins TRBV5-6 and TRBJ2-6, with D possibly TRBD2 on 6 matching bases. The sample was PBMCs. CDR3 DNA: TGTGCCAGCAGCTCAGGGACTTCCCGGATCTCTGGGGCCAACGTCCTGACTTTC. Protein sequence: CASSSGTSRISGANVLTF.